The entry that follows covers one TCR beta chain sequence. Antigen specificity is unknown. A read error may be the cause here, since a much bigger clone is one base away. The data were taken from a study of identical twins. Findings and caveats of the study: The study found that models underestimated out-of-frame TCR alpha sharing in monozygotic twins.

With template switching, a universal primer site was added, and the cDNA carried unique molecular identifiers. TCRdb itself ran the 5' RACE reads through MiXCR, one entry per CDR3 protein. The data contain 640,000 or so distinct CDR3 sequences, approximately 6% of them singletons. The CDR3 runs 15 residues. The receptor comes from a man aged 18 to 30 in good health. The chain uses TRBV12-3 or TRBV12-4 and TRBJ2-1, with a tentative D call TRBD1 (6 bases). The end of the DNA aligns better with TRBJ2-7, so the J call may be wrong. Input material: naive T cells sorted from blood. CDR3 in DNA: TGTGCCAGCAGTTTCCCGCCTACCCGGGACAATGAGCAGTACTTC. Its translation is CASSFPPTRDNEQYF.